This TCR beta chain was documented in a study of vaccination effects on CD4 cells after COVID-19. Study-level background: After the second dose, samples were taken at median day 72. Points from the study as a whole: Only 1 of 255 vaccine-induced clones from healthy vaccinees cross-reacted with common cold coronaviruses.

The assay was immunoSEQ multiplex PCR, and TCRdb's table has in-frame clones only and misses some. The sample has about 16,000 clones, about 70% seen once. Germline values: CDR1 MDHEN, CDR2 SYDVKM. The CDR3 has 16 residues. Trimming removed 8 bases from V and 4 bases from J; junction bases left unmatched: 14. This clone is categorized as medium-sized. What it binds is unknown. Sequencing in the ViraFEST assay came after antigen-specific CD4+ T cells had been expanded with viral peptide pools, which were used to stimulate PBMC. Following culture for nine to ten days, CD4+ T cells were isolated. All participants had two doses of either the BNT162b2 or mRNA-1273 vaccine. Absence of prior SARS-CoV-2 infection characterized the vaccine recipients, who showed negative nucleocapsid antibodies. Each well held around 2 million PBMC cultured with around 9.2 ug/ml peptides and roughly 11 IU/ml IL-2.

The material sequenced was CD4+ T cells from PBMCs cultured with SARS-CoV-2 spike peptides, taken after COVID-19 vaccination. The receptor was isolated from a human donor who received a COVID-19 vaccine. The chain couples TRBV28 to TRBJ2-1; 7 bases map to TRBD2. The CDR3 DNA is TGTGCCAGCCAGATTCGCGGGAGTGCGGGGTACAATGAGCAGTTCTTC. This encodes CASQIRGSAGYNEQFF.